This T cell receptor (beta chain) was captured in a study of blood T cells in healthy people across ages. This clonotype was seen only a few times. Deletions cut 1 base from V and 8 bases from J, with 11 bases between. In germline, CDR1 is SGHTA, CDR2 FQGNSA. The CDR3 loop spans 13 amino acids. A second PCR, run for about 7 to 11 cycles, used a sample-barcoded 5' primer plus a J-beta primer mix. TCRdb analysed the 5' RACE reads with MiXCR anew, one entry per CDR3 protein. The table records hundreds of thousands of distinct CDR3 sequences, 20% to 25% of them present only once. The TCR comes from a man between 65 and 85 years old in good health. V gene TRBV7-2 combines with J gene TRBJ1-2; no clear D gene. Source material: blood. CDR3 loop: CASSLDSARGYTF. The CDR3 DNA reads TGTGCCAGCAGCTTAGACAGTGCAAGGGGCTACACCTTC.